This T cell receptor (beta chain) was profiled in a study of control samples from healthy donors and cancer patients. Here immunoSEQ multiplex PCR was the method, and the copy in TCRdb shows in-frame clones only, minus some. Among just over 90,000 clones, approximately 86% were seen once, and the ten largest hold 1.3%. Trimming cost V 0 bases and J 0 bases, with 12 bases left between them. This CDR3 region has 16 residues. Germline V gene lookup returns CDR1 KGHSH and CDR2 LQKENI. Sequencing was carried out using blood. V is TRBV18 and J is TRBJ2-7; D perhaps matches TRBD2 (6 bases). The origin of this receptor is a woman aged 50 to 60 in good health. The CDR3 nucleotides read TGTGCCAGCTCACCACCGGGCGGGGTATCCTCCTACGAGCAGTACTTC. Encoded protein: CASSPPGGVSSYEQYF.